The clone carrying this T cell receptor beta chain was counted only a few times. Its target is unknown. The sample belongs to a study of identical twins. Findings and limits, study-wide: Memory repertoires showed no such pattern, whereas abundant cord blood beta clonotypes carried fewer insertions.

TCRdb ran MiXCR on the 5' RACE reads and lists one entry per CDR3 protein. The sample includes 500,000 or so distinct CDR3 sequences, roughly an eighth of them seen just once. Trimming cost V 3 bases and J 0 bases, with 11 bases left between them. CDR1 and CDR2 from the germline V gene are SGHTA and FQGNSA. CDR3 length: 15 residues. Separately, the same data were catalogued under a study of yellow fever vaccine responses in identical twins.

This sequence joins TRBV7-2 and TRBJ2-5; possibly TRBD1 for D (6 bases). The sequence derives from a young woman in good health. What was sequenced was CD4+ T cells sorted from blood. The DNA for the CDR3 is TGTGCCAGCAGCTTTGGGACACTGTACCAAGAGACCCAGTACTTC. Translating it yields CASSFGTLYQETQYF.